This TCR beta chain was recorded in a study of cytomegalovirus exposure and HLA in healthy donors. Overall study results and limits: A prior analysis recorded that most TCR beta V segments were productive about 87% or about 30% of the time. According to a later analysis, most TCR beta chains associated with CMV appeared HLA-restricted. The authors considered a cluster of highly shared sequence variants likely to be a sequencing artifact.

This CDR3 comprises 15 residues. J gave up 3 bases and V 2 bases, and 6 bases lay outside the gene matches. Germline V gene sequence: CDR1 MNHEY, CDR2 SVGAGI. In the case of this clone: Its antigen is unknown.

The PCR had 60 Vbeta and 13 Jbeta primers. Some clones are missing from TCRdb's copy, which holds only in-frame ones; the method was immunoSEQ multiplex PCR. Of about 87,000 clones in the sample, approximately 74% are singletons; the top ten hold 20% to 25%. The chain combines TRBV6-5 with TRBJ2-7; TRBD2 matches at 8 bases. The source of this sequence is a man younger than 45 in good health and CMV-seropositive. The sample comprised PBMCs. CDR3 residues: CASSYEAGAVYEQYF. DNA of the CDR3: TGTGCCAGCAGTTACGAAGCGGGAGCGGTCTACGAGCAGTACTTC.